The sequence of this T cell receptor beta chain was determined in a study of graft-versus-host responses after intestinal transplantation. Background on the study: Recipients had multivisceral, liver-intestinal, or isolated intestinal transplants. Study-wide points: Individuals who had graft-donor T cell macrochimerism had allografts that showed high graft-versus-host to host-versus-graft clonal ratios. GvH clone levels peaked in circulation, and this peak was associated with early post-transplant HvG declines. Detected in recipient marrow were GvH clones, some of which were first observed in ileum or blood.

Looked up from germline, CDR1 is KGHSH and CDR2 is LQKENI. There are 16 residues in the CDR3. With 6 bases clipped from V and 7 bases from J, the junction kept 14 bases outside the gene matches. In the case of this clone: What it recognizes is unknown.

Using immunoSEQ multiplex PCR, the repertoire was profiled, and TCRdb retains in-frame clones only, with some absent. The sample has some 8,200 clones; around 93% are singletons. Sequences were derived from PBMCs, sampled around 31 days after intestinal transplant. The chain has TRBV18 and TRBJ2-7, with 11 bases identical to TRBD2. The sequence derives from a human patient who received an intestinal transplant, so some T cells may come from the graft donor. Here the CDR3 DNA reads TGTGCCAGCTCTCCGCCCCTAGCGGGGGGAATAGGGGAGCAGTACTTC. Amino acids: CASSPPLAGGIGEQYF. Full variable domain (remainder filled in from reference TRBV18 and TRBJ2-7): NAGVMQNPRHLVRRRGQEARLRCSPMKGHSHVYWYRQLPEEGLKFMVYLQKENIIDESGMPKERFSAEFPKEGPSILRIQQVVRGDSAAYFCASSPPLAGGIGEQYFGPGTRLTVT.